This T cell receptor beta chain comes out of a study of response to subunit inactivated influenza vaccine. Findings and limits, study-wide: Authors suggested each seasonal influenza vaccination recruits few new T cells.

TCRdb reanalysed the RT-PCR reads using MiXCR and keeps one entry per CDR3 protein. The data show about 500,000 distinct CDR3 sequences, under 15% seen once. Trimming pared 0 bases from V and 3 bases from J, leaving 14 bases between. This CDR3 is built from 17 residues. From germline, CDR1 is LNHNV and CDR2 YYDKDF (reference sequence). This clonotype was picked up a small number of times. What it recognizes is unknown. The receptor's source is a man aged 45-65 years who received an inactivated influenza vaccine. The sequences come from PBMCs from blood, collected about 6 weeks after vaccination. The chain recombines TRBV15 with TRBJ2-2; D is possibly TRBD1 (6 bases). This CDR3 reads CATSRDVGATDTGELFF. The DNA of the CDR3 is TGTGCCACCAGCAGAGATGTGGGGGCTACAGACACCGGGGAGCTGTTTTTT.